This TCR beta chain was captured in a study of cytomegalovirus exposure and HLA in healthy donors. Study-wide results and limits: Reportedly, HLA-A and HLA-B alleles of most subjects were accurately predicted from TCR beta.

About this clone itself: Its antigen is unknown.

The PCR employed 60 Vbeta primers together with 13 Jbeta primers. The method was immunoSEQ multiplex PCR; TCRdb's version includes in-frame clones alone and lacks a portion of them. Its clone listing holds just under 90,000 clones. Germline CDR1 is KGHSH and CDR2 is LQKENI. The CDR3 contains 14 residues. Losses at the gene ends were 6 bases for V and 3 bases for J; bases not matched to a gene: 6. The source of this sequence is a girl between 10 and 17 years old in good health and CMV-seropositive. The rearrangement links TRBV18 to TRBJ2-7; 9 nucleotides line up with TRBD1. Sequences were obtained from PBMCs. CDR3 nucleotide sequence: TGTGCCAGCTCCCTCAGACAGGGGGACTACGAGCAGTACGTC. Translated, it gives CASSLRQGDYEQYV.